This T cell receptor (beta chain) was documented in a study of cytomegalovirus exposure and HLA in healthy donors. Trimming took 0 bases from V and 3 from J; bases not matched to a gene: 5. The CDR3 is 15 amino acids. Germline CDR1 reads LGHNA; CDR2 reads YSLEER. The donors were in the roughly 120-subject validation cohort, distinct from the roughly 700-subject first cohort. Here immunoSEQ multiplex PCR was the method, and the copy in TCRdb shows in-frame clones only, minus some. The sample yields roughly 65,000 clones, roughly 94% seen once. Sequencing input: PBMCs. This clonotype was obtained from a man younger than 35 in good health and CMV-seropositive. The chain carries TRBV4-3 and TRBJ2-7; 7 bases match TRBD1. The CDR3, as DNA: TGCGCCAGCAGCCAAGATCAGGGGGTAAGCTACGAGCAGTACTTC. It specifies CASSQDQGVSYEQYF.